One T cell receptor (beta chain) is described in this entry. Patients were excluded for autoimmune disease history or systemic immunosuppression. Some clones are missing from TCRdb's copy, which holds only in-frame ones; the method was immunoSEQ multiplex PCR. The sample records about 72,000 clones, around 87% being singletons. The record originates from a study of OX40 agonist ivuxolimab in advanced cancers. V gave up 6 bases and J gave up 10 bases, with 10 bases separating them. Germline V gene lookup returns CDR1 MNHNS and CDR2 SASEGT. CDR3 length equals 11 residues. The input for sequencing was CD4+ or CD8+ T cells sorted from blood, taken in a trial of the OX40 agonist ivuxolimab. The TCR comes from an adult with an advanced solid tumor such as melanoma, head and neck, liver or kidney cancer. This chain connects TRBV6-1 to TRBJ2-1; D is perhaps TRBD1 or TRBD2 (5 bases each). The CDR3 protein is CASRTKGEQFF. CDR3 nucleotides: TGTGCCAGCAGGACTAAGGGGGAGCAGTTCTTC.